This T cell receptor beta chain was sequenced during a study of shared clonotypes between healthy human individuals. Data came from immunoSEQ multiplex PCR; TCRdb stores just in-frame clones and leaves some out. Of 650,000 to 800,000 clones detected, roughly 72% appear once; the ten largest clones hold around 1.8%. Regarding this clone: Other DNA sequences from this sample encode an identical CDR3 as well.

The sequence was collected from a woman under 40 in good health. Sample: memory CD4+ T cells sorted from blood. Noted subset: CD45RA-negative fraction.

The CDR3 nucleotides read TGTGCCAGCTCACCAATCGCACGGAACACTGAAGCTTTCTTT. It encodes CASSPIARNTEAFF. V gene TRBV18 combines with J gene TRBJ1-1; D unresolved. Germline CDR1 reads KGHSH; CDR2 reads LQKENI. V was pared by 2 bases and J by 1 base, with 8 bases between. The CDR3 loop spans 14 amino acids.